This T cell receptor beta chain originates from a study of T cells after yellow fever vaccination. This clonotype was counted many times. Its specificity is unknown. The CDR3 is 15 amino acids. Per the germline V gene, CDR1 is SGHVS and CDR2 is FNYEAQ. The V and J ends lost 5 bases and 4 bases respectively, with 17 bases between them. General study points: Weaker, the secondary response peaked sooner, at day 5 versus 15.

Via MiXCR, TCRdb re-called the 5' RACE reads, giving one row per CDR3 protein. The sample has some 250,000 distinct CDR3 sequences, 6.9% seen once; the top ten hold around 0.9%. Source: CD4+ T cells sorted from PBMCs, taken 15 days after the yellow fever booster vaccination. This sequence originates from a man aged 25-40 years who received the YFV17D yellow fever vaccine. V usage is TRBV7-6 and J usage is TRBJ2-5; no clear D gene. CDR3 DNA: TGTGCCAGCAGCCTACTTAGCAGGAGTCCAGAGACCCAGTACTTC. Its translation is CASSLLSRSPETQYF.